The rows below give T cell receptor beta chains drawn from one sample of a study of blood T cell repertoires in COVID-19. The data were produced by immunoSEQ multiplex PCR, yet TCRdb's version contains in-frame clones alone and is incomplete. The data contain about 160,000 clones, around four fifths of them singletons. The source material was peripheral blood. The receptors here all came from a man aged 65 to 85 with acute or convalescent COVID-19. CDR3s include the opening cysteine and the closing phenylalanine or tryptophan. The D gene is left open where the match is weak. Some rows mark clone size as missing; the rest say once, few, many or name a class of expanded clone.

D gene | J gene | V gene | CDR3 length | clone size | CDR3 protein | CDR3 DNA
. | TRBJ2-7 | TRBV12-3/TRBV12-4 | 12 | . | CASSYDSYEQYF | TGTGCCAGCAGTTACGACAGCTACGAGCAGTACTTC
. | TRBJ2-5 | TRBV10-3 | 16 | . | CAPAINADEGQETQYF | TGTGCCCCCGCCATCAACGCGGATGAGGGACAAGAGACCCAGTACTTC
TRBD1 | TRBJ2-7 | TRBV3-1/TRBV3-2 | 15 | . | CASSQAGTGYYEQYF | TGTGCCAGCAGCCAAGCCGGGACAGGGTACTACGAGCAGTACTTC
. | TRBJ1-1 | TRBV19 | 15 | . | CASSVTGKLNTEAFF | TGTGCCAGTAGTGTTACAGGGAAGCTGAACACTGAAGCTTTCTTT
. | TRBJ2-7 | TRBV19 | 14 | few | CASSSGMASYEQYF | TGTGCCAGTAGTAGCGGGATGGCCTCCTACGAGCAGTACTTC
TRBD2 | TRBJ2-3 | TRBV10-3 | 15 | . | CASAQAGTSTDTQYF | TGTGCCAGCGCTCAAGCGGGGACTAGCACAGATACGCAGTATTTT
TRBD2 | TRBJ2-5 | TRBV9 | 16 | . | CASSPGTSGTQETQYF | TGTGCCAGCAGCCCCGGGACTAGCGGGACCCAAGAGACCCAGTACTTC
TRBD1 | TRBJ2-5 | TRBV2 | 12 | few | CASSDRGETQYF | TGTGCCAGCAGCGACAGGGGGGAGACCCAGTACTTC
. | TRBJ1-4 | TRBV5-1 | 13 | . | CASSPGGGEKLFF | TGCGCCAGCAGCCCGGGGGGGGGCGAAAAACTGTTTTTT
. | TRBJ2-7 | TRBV27 | 17 | . | CASSLRGSPLNSYEQYF | TGTGCCAGCAGTTTACGGGGATCACCGTTGAACTCCTACGAGCAGTACTTC
TRBD2 | TRBJ2-1 | TRBV24-1 | 16 | . | CATSGPLAGGGNEQFF | TGTGCCACCAGTGGCCCCCTTGCGGGAGGAGGCAATGAGCAGTTCTTC
TRBD2 | TRBJ2-1 | TRBV6-2/TRBV6-3 | 14 | . | CASSYSGTSGEQFF | TGTGCCAGCAGTTACTCGGGGACTAGCGGTGAGCAGTTCTTC
. | TRBJ2-7 | TRBV5-1 | 12 | . | CASSLGGPEQYF | TGCGCCAGCAGCTTGGGCGGCCCCGAGCAGTACTTC
. | TRBJ1-1 | TRBV14 | 15 | . | CASSQDAPSLTEAFF | TGTGCCAGCAGCCAAGACGCCCCAAGCCTCACTGAAGCTTTCTTT
TRBD1 | TRBJ1-2 | TRBV5-1 | 14 | . | CASSFTTGTPGYTF | TGCGCCAGCAGCTTTACGACAGGGACCCCTGGCTACACCTTC
TRBD2 | TRBJ2-1 | TRBV6-6 | 13 | few | CASRTSGSGEQFF | TGTGCCAGCAGAACTAGCGGGAGCGGTGAGCAGTTCTTC
TRBD2 | TRBJ2-2 | TRBV2 | 14 | . | CASRGTSATGELFF | TGTGCCAGCAGGGGGACTAGCGCCACCGGGGAGCTGTTTTTT
. | TRBJ2-7 | TRBV28 | 15 | . | CASSSIRAWTYEQYF | TGTGCCAGCAGTTCTATCAGGGCTTGGACCTACGAGCAGTACTTC
. | TRBJ2-2 | TRBV11-2 | 14 | many | CASSRRGNTGELFF | TGTGCCAGCAGCCGAAGGGGTAACACCGGGGAGCTGTTTTTT
. | TRBJ1-1 | TRBV24-1 | 14 | . | CATSESAPNTEAFF | TGTGCCACCAGTGAGAGTGCCCCCAATACTGAAGCTTTCTTT